The 29 T cell receptor beta chains below all came from one sample that was sequenced in a study of beta chain features in type 1 diabetes. Antigens of these TCRs are unknown. The isolated RNA, all of it, was reverse transcribed, so expressed TCRB transcripts were what got sequenced. Clones were read by immunoSEQ multiplex PCR, and TCRdb kept only the in-frame ones, dropping some. The repertoire includes 640,000 or so clones, around an eighth of them detected once, and 0.03% to 0.045% sits in the top ten. Findings and caveats of the study: Shortening of TCRB CDR3s, moderate but significant, appeared in all four CD4+ subsets of Type 1 diabetes patients.

Sequencing was carried out using naive CD4+ T cells from blood. Receptors were obtained from a man aged 18 to 35 with type 1 diabetes.

This clone showed up just a few times. The sample has other DNA sequences that encode this CDR3 too. The chain couples TRBV18 to TRBJ1-5; D possibly corresponds to TRBD1 (6 bases). Germline values: CDR1 KGHSH, CDR2 LQKENI. Trimming removed 3 bases from V and 5 bases from J, with 8 bases in between. This CDR3 is built from 13 residues. The CDR3 DNA is TGTGCCAGCTCACCGACAGGCGATCAGCCCCAGCATTTT. This encodes CASSPTGDQPQHF.

This chain uses TRBV5-4 with TRBJ2-1, with D possibly TRBD2 on 6 matching bases. Trimming took off 4 bases at V and 9 bases at J, with 14 bases between the two ends. Germline lookup yields CDR1 SGHNT and CDR2 YYREEE (reference sequence). CDR3 length: 13 residues. This CDR3 reads CASSPETSSEQFF. The DNA of the CDR3 is TGTGCCAGCAGCCCTGAGACTAGTTCTGAGCAGTTCTTC.

This clone was seen only a few times. The gene calls are TRBV4-1 and TRBJ1-4; TRBD1 aligns across 8 bases. The CDR3 covers 16 residues. Germline CDR1 reads MGHRA; CDR2 reads YSYEKL. Trimming took 6 bases from V and 6 from J; bases not matched to a gene: 12. The CDR3 DNA is TGCGCCAGCAGGTCCCGAGGACAGGGCAGTGATGAAAAACTGTTTTTT. Protein sequence: CASRSRGQGSDEKLFF.

V and J are TRBV7-6 and TRBJ2-7; 7 bases line up with TRBD1. The CDR3 is made up of 17 amino acids. The V gene end was trimmed by 5 bases and the J gene end by 7 bases; junction bases not matched to a gene: 20. CDR1 and CDR2 (germline): SGHVS, FNYEAQ. The CDR3 DNA sequence: TGTGCCAGCAGCGTTCTGCCCCCAGGACAGGTCCCTAGGGAGCAGTACTTC. Translation: CASSVLPPGQVPREQYF.

This chain connects TRBV28 to TRBJ2-2; D unclear. The CDR3 totals 13 residues. Germline CDR1 MDHEN, CDR2 SYDVKM. V lost 4 bases and J 7 bases, leaving 10 bases between the germline ends. The CDR3 loop is CASSYVSDGELFF. CDR3 DNA: TGTGCCAGCAGTTATGTTTCTGACGGGGAGCTGTTTTTT.

In its sample, this clone was seen a few times. The chain links TRBV5-6 to TRBJ2-1; a possible D gene is TRBD1 (6 bases). The CDR3 loop spans 16 amino acids. Germline-derived CDR1 and CDR2 are SGHDT and YYEEEE. The V gene lost 4 bases and the J gene lost 6 bases, with 20 bases spanning the gap. This CDR3 reads CASSIYFRDTFNEQFF. CDR3 DNA sequence: TGTGCCAGCAGCATATACTTCCGGGACACCTTCAATGAGCAGTTCTTC.

This clone was seen more than once but under ten times. The CDR3 coding sequence is TGTGCCAGCAGTCAATACCCAGGGGAGGCCTACGAGCAGTACTTC. This translates into CASSQYPGEAYEQYF. This chain joins TRBV6-5 and TRBJ2-7; the D gene could be TRBD1 or TRBD2 (6 bases each). Germline values: CDR1 MNHEY, CDR2 SVGAGI. Trimming left V 5 bases short and J 2 bases short, with 16 bases between. The CDR3 spans 15 residues.

The chain employs TRBV15 and TRBJ1-1; no definite D call. This CDR3 region has 15 residues. Germline CDR1 reads LNHNV; CDR2 reads YYDKDF (reference sequence). Trimming stripped 0 bases from V and 0 bases from J, with 8 bases between. CDR3 sequence: CATSRDGTMNTEAFF. The DNA for the CDR3 is TGTGCCACCAGCAGAGATGGAACTATGAACACTGAAGCTTTCTTT.

In this sample, this clone turned up a few times. The gene calls are TRBV29-1 and TRBJ2-7, with 8 bases matching TRBD1. The CDR3 runs to 14 residues. The germline V gene has CDR1 SQVTM and CDR2 ANQGSEA. V lost 6 bases, J lost 3 bases, and 10 bases stayed unmatched. The CDR3: CSVAYATGDYEQYF. The DNA of the CDR3 is TGCAGCGTAGCTTATGCGACAGGGGACTACGAGCAGTACTTC.

The V and J genes are TRBV7-9 and TRBJ2-7, with 8 bases aligning to TRBD2. The CDR3 consists of 14 residues. CDR1 SEHNR and CDR2 FQNEAQ come from the germline V gene (reference sequence). The V gene end was trimmed by 5 bases and the J gene end by 2 bases; junction bases not matched to a gene: 5. Written as DNA, the CDR3 is TGTGCCAGCAGCGCACTAGCGGTCCCCTACGAGCAGTACTTC. Translating it yields CASSALAVPYEQYF. Variable domain in full (rest from reference TRBV7-9 and TRBJ2-7): DTGVSQNPRHKITKRGQNVTFRCDPISEHNRLYWYRQTLGQGPEFLTYFQNEAQLEKSRLLSDRFSAERPKGSFSTLEIQRTEQGDSAMYLCASSALAVPYEQYFGPGTRLTVT.

This clone was counted only a few times. This chain joins TRBV6-1 and TRBJ2-1; TRBD1 matches at 9 bases. V lost 5 bases and J lost 6; bases outside the gene matches: 8. The CDR3 sequence is 15 residues long. In germline, CDR1 is MNHNS, CDR2 SASEGT. This chain's CDR3 is CASSTGGYYGNEQFF. The CDR3, as DNA: TGTGCCAGCAGTACAGGGGGCTACTATGGCAATGAGCAGTTCTTC.

There are a few counts of this clone. This chain links TRBV5-1 with TRBJ1-1, with 7 bases identical to TRBD1. The V gene end was trimmed by 4 bases and the J gene end by 1 base; junction bases not matched to a gene: 4. The V gene's germline CDR1 is SGHRS and CDR2 YFSETQ. The CDR3 is made up of 14 amino acids. CDR3 nucleotides: TGCGCCAGCAGCCCGGGACAGCCGAACACTGAAGCTTTCTTT. Translated, it gives CASSPGQPNTEAFF.

This clone was counted a few times. This chain joins TRBV5-6 and TRBJ2-3; D remains ambiguous. V lost 3 bases to trimming and J lost 2 bases, with 1 base between them. The CDR3 has 11 amino acids. Germline values: CDR1 SGHDT, CDR2 YYEEEE. CDR3 amino acids: CASSSTDTQYF. Written as DNA, the CDR3 is TGTGCCAGCAGCTCCACAGATACGCAGTATTTT.

The chain links TRBV2 to TRBJ2-5; no reliable D call. CDR1 and CDR2 (germline): SNHLY, FYNNEI. V was cut by 6 bases and J by 7 bases, with 9 bases left in between. This CDR3 has 11 residues. CDR3 protein: CASRNRRTQYF. For the CDR3, the DNA is TGTGCCAGCAGGAACCGGAGGACCCAGTACTTC.

This clone was counted only a few times. This rearrangement joins TRBV7-2 to TRBJ2-2; TRBD2 matches 12 bases. The CDR3 consists of 18 residues. Unmatched junction bases numbered 8, after V lost 5 bases and J lost 1 base. Per germline, CDR1 SGHTA and CDR2 FQGNSA. The CDR3 DNA sequence: TGTGCCAGCAGCCCCTCTCTGGGACTAGCGGGGAACACCGGGGAGCTGTTTTTT. Protein: CASSPSLGLAGNTGELFF.

Only a few counts were recorded for this clone. This chain links TRBV5-1 with TRBJ1-1, with D maybe TRBD1 (5 bases). The CDR3 has 15 residues. Per germline, CDR1 SGHRS and CDR2 YFSETQ. V gave up 0 bases and J gave up 5 bases, with 14 bases separating them. The CDR3 region is CASSLGGHVGTEAFF. CDR3 nucleotides: TGCGCCAGCAGCTTGGGAGGACATGTTGGGACTGAAGCTTTCTTT.

The rearrangement links TRBV18 to TRBJ1-1; no firm D call. V was clipped by 0 bases and J by 5 bases, with 7 bases between them. The germline V gene encodes CDR1 KGHSH and CDR2 LQKENI. The CDR3 spans 13 residues. The CDR3 DNA follows: TGTGCCAGCTCACCACCGTCCGGGACTGAAGCTTTCTTT. Encoded protein: CASSPPSGTEAFF.

The CDR3 DNA follows: TGCGCCACCCAACCAGGACTAGCGGTTGTTGCCTCCTACAATGAGCAGTTCTTC. Its protein product is CATQPGLAVVASYNEQFF. V usage is TRBV5-1 and J usage is TRBJ2-1; 10 bases map to TRBD2. Germline V gives CDR1 SGHRS, CDR2 YFSETQ. V was pared by 9 bases and J by 0 bases, with 15 bases of the junction left unmatched. The CDR3 contains 18 residues.

The chain recombines TRBV25-1 with TRBJ2-5; perhaps TRBD1 as D (5 bases). The germline V gene encodes CDR1 MGHDK and CDR2 SYGVNS. The CDR3 totals 14 residues. V was pared by 3 bases and J by 4 bases, with 12 bases between. The CDR3 DNA follows: TGTGCCAGCAGTGACCCAGGGTCGGGAGAGACCCAGTACTTC. Encoded protein: CASSDPGSGETQYF.

The chain links TRBV2 to TRBJ2-7; D may be TRBD1 or TRBD2 (5 bases each). CDR3 size: 14 residues. The germline V and J ends were trimmed by 4 bases and 7 bases, with 17 bases remaining between them. Germline V gene data show CDR1 as SNHLY and CDR2 as FYNNEI. CDR3 nucleotide sequence: TGTGCCAGCAGTGTTGTTAGGGGAGTGGGTGAGCAGTACTTC. Its translation: CASSVVRGVGEQYF.

The gene calls are TRBV5-4 and TRBJ2-2; a weak D match, TRBD2 (7 bases). The CDR3 covers 16 residues. CDR1 is SGHNT, CDR2 YYREEE, per germline (reference sequence). With 3 bases removed from V and 0 bases from J, the gap between germline ends came to 12 bases. The CDR3 coding sequence is TGTGCCAGCAGCTCGGGGGGCCCTACGAACACCGGGGAGCTGTTTTTT. This sequence encodes CASSSGGPTNTGELFF.

The chain recombines TRBV30 with TRBJ2-7; a weak D match, TRBD1 (5 bases). Germline CDR1 is GTSNPN and CDR2 is SVGIG (reference sequence). CDR3 length: 14 amino acids. The V end was cut by 1 base, the J end by 3 bases, with 13 bases between. CDR3 nucleotides: TGTGCCTGGAGTGCCCCAGGGCAGAGCTACGAGCAGTACTTC. Encoded protein: CAWSAPGQSYEQYF.

This clone appeared a few times. The genes are TRBV7-6 and TRBJ1-6, with D unresolved. The germline V gene has CDR1 SGHVS and CDR2 FNYEAQ. V was trimmed by 1 base and J by 7 bases, leaving 8 bases between them. There are 14 residues in the CDR3. The CDR3 DNA is TGTGCCAGCAGCTTAGACGGAGTGAATTCACCCCTCCACTTT. Its translation: CASSLDGVNSPLHF.

This clone was seen more than once but under ten times. The chain joins TRBV7-3 to TRBJ2-5, with D uncertain. The CDR3 has 12 residues. Germline V gene lookup returns CDR1 SGHTA and CDR2 FQGTGA. V dropped 1 base and J dropped 4 bases, with 4 bases sitting between them. The CDR3 sequence: CASSLIGETQYF. The CDR3 DNA reads as TGTGCCAGCAGCTTAATCGGAGAGACCCAGTACTTC.

There are a few counts of this clone. The chain combines TRBV6-5 with TRBJ2-3; perhaps D is TRBD1 or TRBD2 (5 bases each). CDR3 length equals 14 residues. In germline, CDR1 is MNHEY, CDR2 SVGAGI. The V and J ends lost 1 base and 1 base respectively, with 6 bases between them. The CDR3 protein is CASSYLGGTDTQYF. As DNA, the CDR3 is TGTGCCAGCAGTTACTTGGGGGGCACAGATACGCAGTATTTT.

The CDR3 protein is CASSPKGLAVADTQYF. The DNA of the CDR3 is TGTGCCAGCAGCCCGAAGGGGCTAGCTGTAGCAGATACGCAGTATTTT. The V gene is TRBV11-2, the J gene TRBJ2-3, with D perhaps TRBD1 or TRBD2 (5 bases each). Looked up from germline, CDR1 is SGHAT and CDR2 is FQNNGV. Trimming took 5 bases from V and 4 from J, leaving 19 bases between them. This CDR3 is built from 16 residues.

This clone was seen only a few times. The chain is built from TRBV2 and TRBJ2-2; TRBD1 agrees at 9 bases. The junction had 17 bases not matched to a gene; V was cut back by 11 bases and J by 4 bases. Per the germline V gene, CDR1 is SNHLY and CDR2 is FYNNEI. The CDR3 spans 17 residues. CDR3: CAAQVTPGQGPTGELFF. The CDR3 nucleotides read TGTGCCGCGCAGGTTACTCCGGGACAGGGTCCCACCGGGGAGCTGTTTTTT. Drawing the rest from reference TRBV2 and TRBJ2-2, the complete variable domain is EPEVTQTPSHQVTQMGQEVILRCVPISNHLYFYWYRQILGQKVEFLVSFYNNEISEKSEIFDDQFSVERPDGSNFTLKIRSTKLEDSAMYFCAAQVTPGQGPTGELFFGEGSRLTVL.

This clone was counted only a few times. The genes are TRBV5-1 and TRBJ1-5; D unresolved. Germline V CDR1 and CDR2: SGHRS, YFSETQ. V lost 0 bases and J 11 bases, leaving 12 bases between the germline ends. The CDR3 length is 13 residues. The CDR3 coding sequence is TGCGCCAGCAGCTTGGGGTTCGGCTATGCCCAGCATTTT. Amino acid sequence: CASSLGFGYAQHF.

The chain combines TRBV4-1 with TRBJ2-3; 9 bases map to TRBD1. The V segment lost 3 bases and the J segment 6 bases; nucleotides outside the gene matches: 13. The CDR3 is 17 residues long. CDR1 and CDR2 (germline): MGHRA, YSYEKL. DNA for the CDR3: TGCGCCAGCAGCCACGTCGGCCGGGACAGGGTATCCGATACGCAGTATTTT. This gives the protein CASSHVGRDRVSDTQYF.